A single T cell receptor (beta chain) is shown here with its context. Its antigen is still unknown. Per-base qualities were not stored, and no clone one base away is much larger. This entry belongs to a study of T cell repertoires in breast cancer (dated by TCRdb to 2015 to 2016). For the study in its entirety: Tumors, lymph nodes and peripheral blood lymphocytes from breast cancer patients were profiled in the study, along with peripheral blood from healthy control donors. Most of the 20 to 25 patient tumors analyzed for shared TCRs were ER+/PR+. Controls included nine healthy donors of an age range similar to the patients. On average, roughly 520,000 sequences per sample and roughly 10 reads per input cell were obtained by sequencing. Because breast cancer has a low mutational burden and common mutations are rare, the study reasoned that TCRs shared between breast cancer patients would target shared antigens. After being minced and digested with Liberase and DNase, tumors and tumor-involved lymph nodes were passed through 70-um and 40-um filters. Tumor-free lymph nodes were processed without enzymatic digestion, and blood samples were separated by Ficoll. General study outcomes and caveats: Emulsion RT-PCR was considered qualitative rather than quantitative, because transcript abundance and primer differences skewed the recovery of clones. Shared TCRs showed TRBV7 predominance, possibly reflecting tumor recognition or mispriming bias from eight TRBV7 primers. Shared TCRs were encoded by various nucleotide sequences, which suggests selection and expansion based on antigen. Sentinel lymph nodes involved by tumor shared about fourfold more TCRs with matched tumor repertoires than tumor-free nodes did (around 7.7% versus 2%). Genuine antitumor clones may have been missed because singleton TCRs were discarded and only part of each tumor was sampled. Around 18 TCR pairs were shared across seven or more patient tumors and were rarely found in control blood, which suggests possible tumor specificity.

The study used an expanded emulsion RT-PCR method with primers for all TCR V genes to analyze paired alpha-beta TCRs of CD8+ T cells. Before emulsion RT-PCR, CD8+ T cells were isolated with a CD8 positive selection kit and incubated overnight in about 9.1 IU/mL IL-2. Library prep was done by emulsion pairing. A second nested PCR with blocking oligos suppressed unpaired genes, then a third nested PCR added Illumina adaptors and barcodes. Between roughly 5,000 and 270,000 T cells, along with C-region, Stepout and V-region primers, were included in each emulsion RT-PCR master mix. The Micellula Emulsion and Purification Kit was used to make the emulsions, and Qiagen OneStep RT-PCR reagents were used for RT-PCR. Pooled libraries were sequenced on an Illumina MiSeq with paired-end 2 x 250 reads. On the authors' methods: Read pairs were joined in Galaxy and clipped at the engineered overlap into separate alpha and beta files; unclipped reads were discarded. Alpha-beta pairs were assigned using CompleteTCR, a MiTCR-based pipeline in which chains sharing read cluster identifiers are linked by an R script. TCR sequences seen only once, which were about 1-3.2%, were removed as potential sequencing errors. The public reads were run again by TCRdb, first through fastp at Q25 and then through MiXCR, and only productive beta chains were kept. Every distinct CDR3 protein forms one entry, paired with its most common genes and DNA. The V and J calls and clone size are TCRdb's, not the authors'. Present in this sample are more than 450 distinct CDR3 sequences, 50% of which were seen just once. Jointly, the top ten make up over 50% of the sample.

Reading from cysteine to phenylalanine, the CDR3 counts 12 amino acids. Of the read, only the CDR3 DNA is kept; its 36 bases are in frame from base 1. V was cut back by 5 bases and J by 10 bases, leaving a gap of 12 bases between them. The CDR1 and CDR2 encoded by the germline V gene are MNHNS and SASEGT. The sample taken for sequencing was CD8+ T cells. The sequence derives from a pool of human donors with breast cancer or a healthy control (not recorded which). The rearrangement combines TRBV6-1 with TRBJ2-1; the D gene remains uncertain. For the CDR3, the sequence is CASSSPRSEQFF. The sequence in DNA is TGTGCCAGCAGTTCCCCGAGGAGCGAGCAGTTCTTC.